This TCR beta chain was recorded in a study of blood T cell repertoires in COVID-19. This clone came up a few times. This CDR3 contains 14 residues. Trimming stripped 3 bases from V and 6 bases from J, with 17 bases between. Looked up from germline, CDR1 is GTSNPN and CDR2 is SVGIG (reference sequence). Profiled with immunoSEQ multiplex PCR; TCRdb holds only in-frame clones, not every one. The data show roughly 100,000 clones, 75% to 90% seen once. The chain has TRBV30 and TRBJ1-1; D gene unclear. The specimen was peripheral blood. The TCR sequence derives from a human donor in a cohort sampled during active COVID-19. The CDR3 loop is CAWSQLRLFPEAFF. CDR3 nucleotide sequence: TGTGCCTGGAGCCAACTGCGGTTGTTTCCTGAAGCTTTCTTT.